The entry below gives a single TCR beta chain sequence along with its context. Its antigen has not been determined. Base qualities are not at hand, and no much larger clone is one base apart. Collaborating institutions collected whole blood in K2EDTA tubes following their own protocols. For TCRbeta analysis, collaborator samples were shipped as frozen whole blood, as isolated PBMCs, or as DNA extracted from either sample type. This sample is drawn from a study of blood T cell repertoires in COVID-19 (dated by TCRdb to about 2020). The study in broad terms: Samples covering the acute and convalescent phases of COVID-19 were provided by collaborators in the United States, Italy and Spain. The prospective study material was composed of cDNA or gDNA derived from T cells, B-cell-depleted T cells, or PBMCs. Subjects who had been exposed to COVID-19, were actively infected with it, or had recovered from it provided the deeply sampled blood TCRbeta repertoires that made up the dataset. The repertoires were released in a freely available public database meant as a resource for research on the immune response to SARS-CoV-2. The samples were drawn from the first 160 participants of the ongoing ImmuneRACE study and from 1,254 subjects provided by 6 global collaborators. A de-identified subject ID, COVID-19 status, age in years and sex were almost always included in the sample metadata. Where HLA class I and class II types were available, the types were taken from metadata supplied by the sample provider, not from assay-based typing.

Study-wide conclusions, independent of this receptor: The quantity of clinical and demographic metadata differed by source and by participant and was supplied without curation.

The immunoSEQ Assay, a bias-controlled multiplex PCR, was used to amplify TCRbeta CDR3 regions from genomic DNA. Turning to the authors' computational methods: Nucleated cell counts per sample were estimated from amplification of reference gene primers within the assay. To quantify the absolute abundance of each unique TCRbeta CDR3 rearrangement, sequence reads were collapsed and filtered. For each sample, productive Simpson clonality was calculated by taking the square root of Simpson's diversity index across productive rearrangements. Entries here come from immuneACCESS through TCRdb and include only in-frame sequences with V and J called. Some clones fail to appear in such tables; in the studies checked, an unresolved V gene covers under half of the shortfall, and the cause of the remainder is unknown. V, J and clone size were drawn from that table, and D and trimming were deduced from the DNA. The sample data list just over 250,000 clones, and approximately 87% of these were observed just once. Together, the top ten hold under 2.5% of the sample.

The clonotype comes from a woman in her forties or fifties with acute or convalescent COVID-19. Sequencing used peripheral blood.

The nucleotides are TGTGCCAGCAGCCTATCCCCCGTGGCAGGTGAAAAACTGTTTTTT. Translation gives CASSLSPVAGEKLFF. The rearrangement joined TRBV11-2 to TRBJ1-4; the D gene is not confidently resolved. Trimming costs V 5 bases and J 7 bases, and their ends lie 17 bases apart. From cysteine to phenylalanine, the CDR3 is 15 amino acids long. CDR3 DNA only is kept here, 45 bases in frame from base 1. CDR1 and CDR2, per the germline V gene, are SGHAT and FQNNGV.